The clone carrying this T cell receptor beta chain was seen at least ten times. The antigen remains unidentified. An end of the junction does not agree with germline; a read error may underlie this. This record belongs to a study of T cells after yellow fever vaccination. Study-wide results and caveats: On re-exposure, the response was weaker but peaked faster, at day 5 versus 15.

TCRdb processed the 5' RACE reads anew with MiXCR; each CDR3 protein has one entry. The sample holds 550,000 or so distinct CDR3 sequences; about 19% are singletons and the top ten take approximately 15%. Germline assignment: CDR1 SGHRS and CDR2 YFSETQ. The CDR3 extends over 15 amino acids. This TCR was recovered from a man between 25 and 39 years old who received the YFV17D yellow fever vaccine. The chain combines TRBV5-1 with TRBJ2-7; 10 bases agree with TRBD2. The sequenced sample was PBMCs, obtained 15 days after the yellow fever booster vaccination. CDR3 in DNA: TGTGCCAGCAGTTTATTAGCGGGAGGCCCCTACGAGCAGTACTTC. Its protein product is CASSLLAGGPYEQYF.